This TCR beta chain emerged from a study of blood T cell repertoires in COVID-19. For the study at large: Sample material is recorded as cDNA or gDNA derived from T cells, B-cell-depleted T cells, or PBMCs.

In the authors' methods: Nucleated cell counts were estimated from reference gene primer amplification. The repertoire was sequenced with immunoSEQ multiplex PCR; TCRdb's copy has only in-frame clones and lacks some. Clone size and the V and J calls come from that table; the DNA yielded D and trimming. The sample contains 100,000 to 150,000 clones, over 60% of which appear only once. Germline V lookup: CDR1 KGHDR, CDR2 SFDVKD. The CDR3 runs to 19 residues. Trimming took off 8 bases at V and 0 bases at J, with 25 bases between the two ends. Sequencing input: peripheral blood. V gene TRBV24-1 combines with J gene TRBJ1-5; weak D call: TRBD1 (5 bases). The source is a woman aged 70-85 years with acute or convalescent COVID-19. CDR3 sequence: CATTQLESPGMDSNQPQHF. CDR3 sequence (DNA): TGTGCCACCACCCAGTTGGAGTCCCCAGGGATGGATAGCAATCAGCCCCAGCATTTT.